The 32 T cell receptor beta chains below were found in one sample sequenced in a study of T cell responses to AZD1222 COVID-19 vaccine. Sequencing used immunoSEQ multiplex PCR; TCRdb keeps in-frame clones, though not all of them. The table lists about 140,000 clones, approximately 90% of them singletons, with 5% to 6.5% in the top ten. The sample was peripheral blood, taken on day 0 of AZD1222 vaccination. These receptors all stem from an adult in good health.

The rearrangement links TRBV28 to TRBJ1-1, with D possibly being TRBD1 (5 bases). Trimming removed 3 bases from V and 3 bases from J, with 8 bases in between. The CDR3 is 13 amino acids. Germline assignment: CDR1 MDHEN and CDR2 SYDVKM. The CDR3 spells CASSFWGDTEAFF. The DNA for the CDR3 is TGTGCCAGCAGTTTCTGGGGGGACACTGAAGCTTTCTTT.

The CDR3 spells CASSPPGLSINYGYTF. CDR3 nucleotides: TGTGCCAGCTCACCACCAGGACTCTCCATTAACTATGGCTACACCTTC. This chain links TRBV18 with TRBJ1-2; D gene ambiguous. Trimming pared 0 bases from V and 1 base from J, leaving 12 bases between. The CDR3 has 16 amino acids. CDR1 KGHSH and CDR2 LQKENI come from the germline V gene.

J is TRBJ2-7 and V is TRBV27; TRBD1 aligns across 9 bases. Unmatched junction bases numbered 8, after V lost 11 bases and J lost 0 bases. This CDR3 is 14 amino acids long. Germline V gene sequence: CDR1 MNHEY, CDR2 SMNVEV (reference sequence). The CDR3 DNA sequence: TGTGCCCTTCGCCAGGGACAGGGCTCCTACGAGCAGTACTTC. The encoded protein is CALRQGQGSYEQYF.

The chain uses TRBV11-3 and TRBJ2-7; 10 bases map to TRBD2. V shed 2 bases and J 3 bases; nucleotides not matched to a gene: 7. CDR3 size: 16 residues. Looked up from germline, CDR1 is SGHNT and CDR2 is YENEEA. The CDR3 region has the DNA TGTGCCAGCAGCTTACCCGGGGCTAGCGGGAGCTACGAGCAGTACTTC. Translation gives CASSLPGASGSYEQYF.

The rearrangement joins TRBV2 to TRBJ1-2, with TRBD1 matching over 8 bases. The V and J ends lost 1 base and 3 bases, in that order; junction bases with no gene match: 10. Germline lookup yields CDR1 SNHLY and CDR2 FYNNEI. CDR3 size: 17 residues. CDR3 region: CASSEEGQVILDYGYTF. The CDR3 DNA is TGTGCCAGCAGTGAAGAGGGACAGGTCATACTGGACTATGGCTACACCTTC.

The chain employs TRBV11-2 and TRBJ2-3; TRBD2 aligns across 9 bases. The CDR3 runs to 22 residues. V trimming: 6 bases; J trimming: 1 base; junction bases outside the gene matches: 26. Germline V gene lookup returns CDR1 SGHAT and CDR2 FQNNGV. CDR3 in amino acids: CASSSHVSPGLALLVGTDTQYF. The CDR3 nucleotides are TGTGCCAGCAGTTCTCACGTGTCGCCGGGACTAGCCTTGTTAGTCGGCACAGATACGCAGTATTTT.

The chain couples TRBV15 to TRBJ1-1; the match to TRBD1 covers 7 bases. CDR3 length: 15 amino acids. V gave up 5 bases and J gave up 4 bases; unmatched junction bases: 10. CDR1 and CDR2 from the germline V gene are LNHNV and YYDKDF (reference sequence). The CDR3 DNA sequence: TGTGCCACCAGCGCGGGGGACAGTTTCCTCACTGAAGCTTTCTTT. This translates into CATSAGDSFLTEAFF.

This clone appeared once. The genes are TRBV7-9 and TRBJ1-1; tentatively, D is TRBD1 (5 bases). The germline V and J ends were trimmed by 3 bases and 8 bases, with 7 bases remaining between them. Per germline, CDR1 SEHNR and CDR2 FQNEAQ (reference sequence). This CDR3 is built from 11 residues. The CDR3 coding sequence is TGTGCCAGCAGCTTTCGGGGGGAAGCTTTCTTT. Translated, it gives CASSFRGEAFF.

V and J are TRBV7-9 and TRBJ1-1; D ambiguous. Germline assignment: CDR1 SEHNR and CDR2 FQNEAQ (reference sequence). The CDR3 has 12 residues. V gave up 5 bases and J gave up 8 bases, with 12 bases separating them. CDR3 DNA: TGTGCCAGCAGCCTCGGGCCCGCCGAAGCTTTCTTT. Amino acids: CASSLGPAEAFF. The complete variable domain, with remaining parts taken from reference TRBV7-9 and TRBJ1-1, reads DTGVSQNPRHKITKRGQNVTFRCDPISEHNRLYWYRQTLGQGPEFLTYFQNEAQLEKSRLLSDRFSAERPKGSFSTLEIQRTEQGDSAMYLCASSLGPAEAFFGQGTRLTVV.

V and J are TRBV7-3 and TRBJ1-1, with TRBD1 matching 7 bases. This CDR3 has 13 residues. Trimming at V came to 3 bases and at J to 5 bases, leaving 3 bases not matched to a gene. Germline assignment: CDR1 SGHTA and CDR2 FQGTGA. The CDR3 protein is CASSLTGRTEAFF. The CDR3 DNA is TGTGCCAGCAGCTTGACAGGGAGGACTGAAGCTTTCTTT.

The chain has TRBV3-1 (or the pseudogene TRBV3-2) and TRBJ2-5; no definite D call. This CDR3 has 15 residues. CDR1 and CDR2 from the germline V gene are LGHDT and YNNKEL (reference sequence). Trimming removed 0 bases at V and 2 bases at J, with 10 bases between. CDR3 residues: CASSQDWGRQETQYF. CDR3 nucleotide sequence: TGTGCCAGCAGCCAAGATTGGGGTAGGCAAGAGACCCAGTACTTC.

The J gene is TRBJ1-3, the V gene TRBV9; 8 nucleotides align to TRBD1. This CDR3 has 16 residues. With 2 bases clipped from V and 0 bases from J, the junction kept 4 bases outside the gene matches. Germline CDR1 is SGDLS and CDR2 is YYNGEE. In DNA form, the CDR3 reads TGTGCCAGCAGCGTGGGGACAGGAAGCTCTGGAAACACCATATATTTT. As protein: CASSVGTGSSGNTIYF.

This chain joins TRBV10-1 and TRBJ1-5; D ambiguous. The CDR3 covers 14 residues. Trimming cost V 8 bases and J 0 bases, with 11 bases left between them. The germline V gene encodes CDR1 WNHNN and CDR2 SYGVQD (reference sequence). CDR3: CASPPFYSNQPQHF. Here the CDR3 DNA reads TGCGCCAGCCCCCCGTTTTATAGCAATCAGCCCCAGCATTTT.

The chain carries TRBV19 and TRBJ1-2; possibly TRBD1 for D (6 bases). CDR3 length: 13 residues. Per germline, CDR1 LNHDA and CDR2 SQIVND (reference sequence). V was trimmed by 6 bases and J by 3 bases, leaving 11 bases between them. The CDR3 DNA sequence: TGTGCCAGTAGCCCCAGGGGAGACTATGGCTACACCTTC. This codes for CASSPRGDYGYTF.

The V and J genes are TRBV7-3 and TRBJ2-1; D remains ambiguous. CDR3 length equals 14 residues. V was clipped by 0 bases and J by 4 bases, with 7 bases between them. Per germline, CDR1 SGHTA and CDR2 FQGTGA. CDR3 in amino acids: CASSLTTEYNEQFF. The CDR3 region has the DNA TGTGCCAGCAGCTTAACCACGGAGTACAATGAGCAGTTCTTC.

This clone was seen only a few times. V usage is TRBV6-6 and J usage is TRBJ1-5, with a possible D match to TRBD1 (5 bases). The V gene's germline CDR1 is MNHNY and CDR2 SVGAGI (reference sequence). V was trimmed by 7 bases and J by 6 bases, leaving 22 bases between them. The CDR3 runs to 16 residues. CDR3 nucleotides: TGTGCCAGCACCAAGGGGAATTGGGTCCAACGTCAGCCCCAGCATTTT. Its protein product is CASTKGNWVQRQPQHF.

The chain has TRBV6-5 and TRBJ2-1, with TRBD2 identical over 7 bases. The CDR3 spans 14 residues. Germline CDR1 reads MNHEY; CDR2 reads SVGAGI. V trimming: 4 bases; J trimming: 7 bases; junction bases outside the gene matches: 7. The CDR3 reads CASSSAGVRNEQFF. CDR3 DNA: TGTGCCAGCAGTTCCGCGGGAGTCCGAAATGAGCAGTTCTTC.

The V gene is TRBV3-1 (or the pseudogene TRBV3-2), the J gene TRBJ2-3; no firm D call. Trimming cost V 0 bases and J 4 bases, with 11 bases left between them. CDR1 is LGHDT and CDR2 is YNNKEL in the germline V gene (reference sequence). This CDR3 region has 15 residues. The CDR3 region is CASSQEKAGADTQYF. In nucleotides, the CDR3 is TGTGCCAGCAGCCAAGAGAAGGCTGGGGCAGATACGCAGTATTTT.

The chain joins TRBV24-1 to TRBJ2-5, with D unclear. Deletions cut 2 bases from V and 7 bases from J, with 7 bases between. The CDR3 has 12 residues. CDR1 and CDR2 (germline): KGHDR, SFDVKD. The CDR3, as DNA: TGTGCCACCAGTGATTCGGGCGTGACCCAGTACTTC. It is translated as CATSDSGVTQYF.

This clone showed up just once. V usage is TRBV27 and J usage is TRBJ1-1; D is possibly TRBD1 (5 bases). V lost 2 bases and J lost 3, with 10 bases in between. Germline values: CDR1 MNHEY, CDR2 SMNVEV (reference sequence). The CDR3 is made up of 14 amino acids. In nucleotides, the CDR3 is TGTGCCAGCAGTTTACTCAGGGAAGACACTGAAGCTTTCTTT. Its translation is CASSLLREDTEAFF.

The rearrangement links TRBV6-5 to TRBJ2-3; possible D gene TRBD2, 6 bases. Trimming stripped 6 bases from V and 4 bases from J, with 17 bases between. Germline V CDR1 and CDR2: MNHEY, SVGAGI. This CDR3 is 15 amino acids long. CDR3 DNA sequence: TGTGCCAGCAGAAGCTGGGGAGGTTTCGCAGATACGCAGTATTTT. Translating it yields CASRSWGGFADTQYF.

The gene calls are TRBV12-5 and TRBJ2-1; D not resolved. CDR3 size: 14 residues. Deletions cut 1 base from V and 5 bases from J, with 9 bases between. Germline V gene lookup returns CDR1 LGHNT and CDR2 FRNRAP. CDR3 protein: CASGLGGWDNEQFF. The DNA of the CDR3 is TGTGCTAGTGGTTTGGGCGGATGGGACAATGAGCAGTTCTTC. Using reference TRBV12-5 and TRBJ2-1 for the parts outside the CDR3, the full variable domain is DARVTQTPRHKVTEMGQEVTMRCQPILGHNTVFWYRQTMMQGLELLAYFRNRAPLDDSGMPKDRFSAEMPDATLATLKIQPSEPRDSAVYFCASGLGGWDNEQFFGPGTRLTVL.

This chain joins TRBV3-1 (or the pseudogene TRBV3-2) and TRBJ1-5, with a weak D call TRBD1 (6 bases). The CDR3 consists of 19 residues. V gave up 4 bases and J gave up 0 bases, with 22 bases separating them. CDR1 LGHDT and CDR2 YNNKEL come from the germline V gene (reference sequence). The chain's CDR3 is CASSLGTSKEHYSNQPQHF. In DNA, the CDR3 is TGTGCCAGCAGCCTGGGGACATCCAAGGAGCATTATAGCAATCAGCCCCAGCATTTT.

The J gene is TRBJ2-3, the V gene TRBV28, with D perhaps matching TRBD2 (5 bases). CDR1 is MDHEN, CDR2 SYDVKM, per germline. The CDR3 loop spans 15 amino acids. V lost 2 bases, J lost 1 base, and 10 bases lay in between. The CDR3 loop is CASSLGLGGTDTQYF. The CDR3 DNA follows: TGTGCCAGCAGTTTAGGACTCGGGGGCACAGATACGCAGTATTTT.

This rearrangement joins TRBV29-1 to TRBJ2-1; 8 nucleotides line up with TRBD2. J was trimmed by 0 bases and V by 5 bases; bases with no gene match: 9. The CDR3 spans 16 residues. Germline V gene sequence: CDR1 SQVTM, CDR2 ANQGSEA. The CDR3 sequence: CSVPWGGRSSYNEQFF. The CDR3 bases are TGCAGCGTTCCCTGGGGCGGGAGGAGCTCCTACAATGAGCAGTTCTTC.

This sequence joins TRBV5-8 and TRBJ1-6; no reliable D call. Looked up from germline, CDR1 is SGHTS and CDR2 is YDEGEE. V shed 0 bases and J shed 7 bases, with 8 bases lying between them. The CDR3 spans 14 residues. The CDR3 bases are TGTGCCAGCAGCTTGGGCCCGATAAATTCACCCCTCCACTTT. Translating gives CASSLGPINSPLHF.

The DNA of the CDR3 is TGTGCCAGCAGCCTAGGGACAGGGGCCACCGGTGGCTACACCTTC. As protein: CASSLGTGATGGYTF. This rearrangement joins TRBV5-6 to TRBJ1-2; 10 nucleotides align to TRBD1. The V gene end was trimmed by 4 bases and the J gene end by 7 bases; junction bases not matched to a gene: 10. Per germline, CDR1 SGHDT and CDR2 YYEEEE. The CDR3 sequence is 15 residues long.

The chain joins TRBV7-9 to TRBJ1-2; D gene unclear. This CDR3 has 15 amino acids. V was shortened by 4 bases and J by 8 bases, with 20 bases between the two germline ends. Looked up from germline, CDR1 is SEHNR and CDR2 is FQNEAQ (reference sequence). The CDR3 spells CASSSNVAALGGYTF. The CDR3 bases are TGTGCCAGCAGCTCAAACGTGGCAGCCCTTGGAGGCTACACCTTC.

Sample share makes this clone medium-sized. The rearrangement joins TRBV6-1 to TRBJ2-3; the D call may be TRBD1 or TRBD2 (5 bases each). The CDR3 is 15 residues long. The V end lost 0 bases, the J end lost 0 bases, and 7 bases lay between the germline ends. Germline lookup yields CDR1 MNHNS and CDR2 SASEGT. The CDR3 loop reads CASSEAEGSTDTQYF. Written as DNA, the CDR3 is TGTGCCAGCAGTGAAGCCGAGGGGAGCACAGATACGCAGTATTTT.

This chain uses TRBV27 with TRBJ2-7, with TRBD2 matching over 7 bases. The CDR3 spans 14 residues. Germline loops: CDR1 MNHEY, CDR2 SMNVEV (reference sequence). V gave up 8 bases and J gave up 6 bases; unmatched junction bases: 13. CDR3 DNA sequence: TGTGCCAGCTCATGGAGCGGGACCATCGCCGAGCAGTACTTC. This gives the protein CASSWSGTIAEQYF.

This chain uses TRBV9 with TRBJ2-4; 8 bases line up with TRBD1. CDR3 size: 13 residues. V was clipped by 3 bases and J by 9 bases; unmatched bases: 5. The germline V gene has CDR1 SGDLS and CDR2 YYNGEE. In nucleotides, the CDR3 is TGTGCCAGCAGCGGACGGACAGGGACCATTCAGTACTTC. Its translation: CASSGRTGTIQYF.

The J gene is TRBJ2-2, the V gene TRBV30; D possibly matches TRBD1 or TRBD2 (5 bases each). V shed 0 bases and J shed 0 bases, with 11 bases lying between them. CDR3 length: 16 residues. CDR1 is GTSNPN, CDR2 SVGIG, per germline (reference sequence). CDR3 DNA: TGTGCCTGGAGTGTACCGGGGCTATCGAACACCGGGGAGCTGTTTTTT. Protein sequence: CAWSVPGLSNTGELFF. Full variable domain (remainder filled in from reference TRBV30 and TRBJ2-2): SQTIHQWPATLVQPVGSPLSLECTVEGTSNPNLYWYRQAAGRGLQLLFYSVGIGQISSEVPQNLSASRPQDRQFILSSKKLLLSDSGFYLCAWSVPGLSNTGELFFGEGSRLTVL.